The text below deals with one T cell receptor (beta chain). The antigen remains undetermined. Tagging with unique molecular identifiers was a feature of the TCR beta cDNA libraries. One entry per CDR3 protein, called by TCRdb with MiXCR from the PCR reads. This repertoire shows over 700,000 distinct CDR3 sequences, 25% to 30% found once; its top ten account for around 0.6%. This specimen comes from a study of post-analysis software for immune sequencing data. Overall study findings and caveats: In patients, five or six TRBV segments were more frequent than in controls, with TRBV5-6, TRBV5-1 and TRBV20-1 among them. Multiple sclerosis was associated with a significant reduction in normalized Chao1 diversity relative to controls. F-measure co-clustering was strong for batch-matched samples.

Trimming left V 0 bases short and J 4 bases short, with 9 bases between. The CDR3 length is 14 residues. Germline loops: CDR1 SGHDN, CDR2 FVKESK. The TCR sequence derives from a girl between 10 and 17 years old with multiple sclerosis. Sequencing was performed on blood. The genes are TRBV14 and TRBJ1-1; possible D gene TRBD1, 6 bases. CDR3 sequence: CASSQDLGGTEAFF. CDR3 bases: TGTGCCAGCAGCCAAGATCTAGGGGGCACTGAAGCTTTCTTT.